What follows are 30 T cell receptor beta chains derived from one specimen sequenced in a study of a mutant IDH1 vaccine in newly diagnosed glioma. The time point: week 11, during vaccination. Mutant IDH1 20-mer peptide, at 300 ug, made up each vaccine dose, with topical imiquimod. Their antigens remain unidentified. Generated by immunoSEQ multiplex PCR, the TCRdb table keeps only in-frame clones and is missing some. The repertoire holds 31,000 or so clones, with about 73% as singletons. Sample: PBMCs, taken from a glioma patient whose treatment included an IDH1 peptide vaccine. The receptors originated from a man aged 30 to 45 with glioma.

The rearrangement uses TRBV5-1 and TRBJ2-7; D gene ambiguous. Germline V lookup: CDR1 SGHRS, CDR2 YFSETQ. CDR3 size: 15 residues. Deletions cut 0 bases from V and 0 bases from J, with 10 bases between. The CDR3 DNA is TGCGCCAGCAGCTTGGTGTCAGGAAGCTCCTACGAGCAGTACTTC. Its translation: CASSLVSGSSYEQYF.

V usage is TRBV5-4 and J usage is TRBJ1-1; D is unclear. The CDR3 length is 16 residues. V shed 4 bases and J shed 0 bases, with 16 bases lying between them. Germline CDR1 reads SGHNT; CDR2 reads YYREEE (reference sequence). CDR3 sequence reads: CASSLGPDGLNTEAFF. As DNA, the CDR3 is TGTGCCAGCAGCCTAGGGCCGGACGGCCTGAACACTGAAGCTTTCTTT.

The chain recombines TRBV9 with TRBJ1-1; TRBD1 is a possible D gene (6 bases). Trimming took 1 base from V and 0 from J, leaving 19 bases between them. Germline CDR1 and CDR2: SGDLS and YYNGEE. CDR3 size: 18 residues. CDR3 residues: CASSVLRPGDGLNTEAFF. CDR3 in DNA: TGTGCCAGCAGCGTATTAAGGCCAGGGGATGGGTTGAACACTGAAGCTTTCTTT.

The chain uses TRBV30 and TRBJ2-7; D remains ambiguous. Germline CDR1 reads GTSNPN; CDR2 reads SVGIG (reference sequence). CDR3 length: 14 amino acids. V shed 0 bases and J shed 2 bases, with 11 bases lying between them. The CDR3 region is CAWSVLAEAYEQYF. The CDR3 region has the DNA TGTGCCTGGAGTGTTCTGGCAGAAGCCTACGAGCAGTACTTC.

V is TRBV11-1 and J is TRBJ1-1, with unresolved D. Trimming cost V 5 bases and J 1 base, with 8 bases left between them. This CDR3 has 13 residues. Germline V gene data show CDR1 as SGHAT and CDR2 as FQDESV (reference sequence). This chain's CDR3 is CASSRYRNTEAFF. The CDR3 DNA reads as TGTGCCAGCAGCCGTTACAGGAACACTGAAGCTTTCTTT. Filled out from reference TRBV11-1 and TRBJ1-1, the complete variable domain reads EAEVAQSPRYKITEKSQAVAFWCDPISGHATLYWYRQILGQGPELLVQFQDESVVDDSQLPKDRFSAERLKGVDSTLKIQPAELGDSAMYLCASSRYRNTEAFFGQGTRLTVV.

The chain combines TRBV5-1 with TRBJ1-2, with D uncertain. The CDR3 length is 13 residues. Deletions cut 1 base from V and 5 bases from J, with 9 bases between. Germline V CDR1 and CDR2: SGHRS, YFSETQ. For the CDR3, the DNA is TGCGCCAGCAGCTTGCAAGATCGGTATGGCTACACCTTC. This sequence encodes CASSLQDRYGYTF.

The CDR3 nucleotides read TGTGCCAGCAGCTCGGGGGGGAACAAAAATCAGCCCCAGCATTTT. This encodes CASSSGGNKNQPQHF. The chain carries TRBV5-4 and TRBJ1-5; D is possibly TRBD1 (5 bases). CDR3 length: 15 residues. V lost 3 bases to trimming and J lost 4 bases, with 14 bases between them. The germline CDR1 and CDR2 sequences are SGHNT and YYREEE (reference sequence).

This clone was detected a few times. This rearrangement joins TRBV28 to TRBJ1-1; TRBD1 is a possible D gene (6 bases). CDR1 is MDHEN and CDR2 is SYDVKM in the germline V gene. Deletions cut 7 bases from V and 2 bases from J, with 11 bases between. CDR3 length equals 13 residues. The CDR3 sequence is CASTVTGNTEAFF. The CDR3 bases are TGTGCCAGCACCGTGACAGGAAACACTGAAGCTTTCTTT.

The genes are TRBV2 and TRBJ1-1; 10 bases map to TRBD1. Trimming removed 6 bases from V and 5 bases from J; junction bases left unmatched: 6. The CDR3 has 14 residues. Germline CDR1 and CDR2: SNHLY and FYNNEI. CDR3 nucleotide sequence: TGTGCCAGCAGCAAAGGGACAGGGGAGACTGAAGCTTTCTTT. Its translation is CASSKGTGETEAFF. Combining the CDR3 with reference TRBV2 and TRBJ1-1 gives the whole variable domain EPEVTQTPSHQVTQMGQEVILRCVPISNHLYFYWYRQILGQKVEFLVSFYNNEISEKSEIFDDQFSVERPDGSNFTLKIRSTKLEDSAMYFCASSKGTGETEAFFGQGTRLTVV.

Concerning this clone: The junction differs from germline at one of its ends, possibly a read error. V is TRBV29-1 and J is TRBJ2-7; D unresolved. Germline V gives CDR1 SQVTM, CDR2 ANQGSEA. CDR3 length: 15 amino acids. CDR3 loop: CSAEYSGRVGYEQYF. Here the CDR3 DNA reads TGCAGCGCTGAATATTCCGGGCGAGTTGGATACGAGCAGTACTTC.

This rearrangement joins TRBV6-5 to TRBJ1-6, with D uncertain. CDR3 length equals 13 residues. Trimming stripped 5 bases from V and 9 bases from J, with 11 bases between. Per the germline V gene, CDR1 is MNHEY and CDR2 is SVGAGI. The CDR3 region has the DNA TGTGCCAGCAGTGCCCAAAGACCTTCACCCCTCCACTTT. Translation: CASSAQRPSPLHF.

This clone has only a few counts. The chain joins TRBV27 to TRBJ2-5; D is unresolved. The germline V gene has CDR1 MNHEY and CDR2 SMNVEV (reference sequence). The CDR3 covers 14 residues. The germline V and J ends were trimmed by 3 bases and 2 bases, with 10 bases remaining between them. In DNA form, the CDR3 reads TGTGCCAGCAGTTTTTCGGTAGAGCAAGAGACCCAGTACTTC. Encoded protein: CASSFSVEQETQYF.

The chain is built from TRBV7-8 and TRBJ1-4, with unresolved D. V lost 1 base and J 4 bases, leaving 13 bases between the germline ends. Germline values: CDR1 SGHVS, CDR2 FQNEAQ. CDR3 length: 16 residues. The CDR3 here is CASSLGVWEGNEKLFF. For the CDR3, the DNA is TGTGCCAGCAGCTTAGGGGTCTGGGAGGGTAATGAAAAACTGTTTTTT.

The gene calls are TRBV19 and TRBJ1-2, with D possibly TRBD1 on 6 matching bases. Germline-derived CDR1 and CDR2 are LNHDA and SQIVND (reference sequence). The V and J ends lost 8 bases and 7 bases respectively, with 32 bases between them. This CDR3 is 18 amino acids long. CDR3: CASAPIEAGSGELSGYTF. As DNA, the CDR3 is TGTGCCAGTGCCCCGATAGAGGCCGGATCAGGGGAACTAAGTGGCTACACCTTC.

The sample holds a few counts of this clone. V gene TRBV27 combines with J gene TRBJ2-2; D may be TRBD1 or TRBD2 (5 bases each). From germline, CDR1 is MNHEY and CDR2 SMNVEV (reference sequence). This CDR3 has 16 residues. V was trimmed by 2 bases and J by 2 bases, leaving 12 bases between them. The CDR3 spells CASSLRFWDNTGELFF. DNA of the CDR3: TGTGCCAGCAGTTTAAGGTTTTGGGACAACACCGGGGAGCTGTTTTTT.

This clone was seen just once. The chain employs TRBV2 and TRBJ1-2; D remains unclear. This CDR3 has 14 residues. In germline, CDR1 is SNHLY, CDR2 FYNNEI. Trimming removed 3 bases from V and 0 bases from J, with 8 bases in between. As DNA, the CDR3 is TGTGCCAGCAGTGATCCGGAAGCTAACTATGGCTACACCTTC. Translated, it gives CASSDPEANYGYTF.

The rearrangement joins TRBV9 to TRBJ1-4; D might be TRBD1 (6 bases). In germline, CDR1 is SGDLS, CDR2 YYNGEE. This CDR3 has 15 amino acids. Trimming shortened V by 2 bases and J by 2 bases, and 10 bases separated the two germline ends. CDR3 DNA sequence: TGTGCCAGCAGCGTCCTCCAGGGGACTAATGAAAAACTGTTTTTT. It specifies CASSVLQGTNEKLFF.

V usage is TRBV6-5 and J usage is TRBJ2-3; 11 bases agree with TRBD2. The germline gives CDR1 MNHEY, CDR2 SVGAGI. The length of the CDR3 is 15 residues. With 5 bases clipped from V and 5 bases from J, the junction kept 6 bases outside the gene matches. CDR3 DNA: TGTGCCAGCAGTGCACTAGCGGGAGTCGTAGATACGCAGTATTTT. It translates to CASSALAGVVDTQYF.

V gene TRBV6-5 combines with J gene TRBJ1-5, with 7 nucleotides matching TRBD1. V was clipped by 6 bases and J by 5 bases; unmatched bases: 7. CDR3 length: 14 amino acids. Per germline, CDR1 MNHEY and CDR2 SVGAGI. CDR3 region: CASRPDRVDQPQHF. As DNA, the CDR3 is TGTGCCAGCAGACCAGACAGGGTCGATCAGCCCCAGCATTTT.

This rearrangement joins TRBV7-2 to TRBJ1-1; TRBD1 might be the D (5 bases). In germline, CDR1 is SGHTA, CDR2 FQGNSA. Trimming took off 2 bases at V and 10 bases at J, with 17 bases between the two ends. The CDR3 runs 14 residues. The CDR3 is CASSLPRSTVTAFF. The CDR3 coding sequence is TGTGCCAGCAGCTTACCCCGATCGACAGTTACAGCTTTCTTT.

This clone was observed a single time. The chain recombines TRBV10-3 with TRBJ2-3; D gene ambiguous. The germline V gene encodes CDR1 ENHRY and CDR2 SYGVKD. The V end lost 8 bases, the J end lost 1 base, and 13 bases lay between the germline ends. The CDR3 extends over 14 amino acids. Here the CDR3 DNA reads TGTGCCATCGAAGACATCTTCGGCACAGATACGCAGTATTTT. This translates into CAIEDIFGTDTQYF.

This clone was detected only once. V and J are TRBV19 and TRBJ1-5, with TRBD1 as a possible D gene (6 bases). The V gene lost 6 bases and the J gene lost 5 bases, with 17 bases spanning the gap. The CDR3 is made up of 15 amino acids. Germline values: CDR1 LNHDA, CDR2 SQIVND (reference sequence). The CDR3 nucleotides read TGTGCCAGTAGCCCGACGTACAGGGAAGATCAGCCCCAGCATTTT. Protein: CASSPTYREDQPQHF.

The chain employs TRBV28 and TRBJ1-1, with TRBD1 as a possible D gene (5 bases). Per the germline V gene, CDR1 is MDHEN and CDR2 is SYDVKM. The CDR3 has 13 amino acids. V lost 4 bases to trimming and J lost 4 bases, with 10 bases between them. The CDR3 reads CASSSQETTEAFF. The CDR3 region has the DNA TGTGCCAGCAGTTCACAGGAGACCACTGAAGCTTTCTTT. The variable domain in full, with the rest retrieved from reference TRBV28 and TRBJ1-1, is DVKVTQSSRYLVKRTGEKVFLECVQDMDHENMFWYRQDPGLGLRLIYFSYDVKMKEKGDIPEGYSVSREKKERFSLILESASTNQTSMYLCASSSQETTEAFFGQGTRLTVV.

CDR3 nucleotides: TGTGCCAGCTCCTCAGCGGCGGGAGGCGAGCAGTACTTC. This codes for CASSSAAGGEQYF. The chain is built from TRBV18 and TRBJ2-7; TRBD2 matches at 8 bases. Germline V lookup: CDR1 KGHSH, CDR2 LQKENI. V gave up 6 bases and J gave up 6 bases; unmatched junction bases: 7. The CDR3 is 13 amino acids.

V is TRBV5-1 and J is TRBJ1-5, with 8 bases matching TRBD1. V was clipped by 4 bases and J by 6 bases; unmatched bases: 9. Germline V gives CDR1 SGHRS, CDR2 YFSETQ. CDR3 length: 15 amino acids. For the CDR3, the DNA is TGCGCCAGCAGCCCAACAACAGGGGGGATTCAGCCCCAGCATTTT. Amino acid sequence: CASSPTTGGIQPQHF.

This chain uses TRBV7-9 with TRBJ1-1; a possible D gene is TRBD1 (5 bases). The CDR3 sequence is 15 residues long. The V end was cut by 0 bases, the J end by 1 base, with 9 bases between. The germline V gene has CDR1 SEHNR and CDR2 FQNEAQ (reference sequence). CDR3 residues: CASSLAGTANTEAFF. The CDR3 bases are TGTGCCAGCAGCTTAGCTGGGACCGCGAACACTGAAGCTTTCTTT.

This sequence joins TRBV9 and TRBJ1-4; 8 nucleotides match TRBD1. The length of the CDR3 is 15 residues. Germline CDR1 SGDLS, CDR2 YYNGEE. The J segment lost 3 bases and the V segment lost 0 bases, leaving 1 base of the junction unmatched. In DNA, the CDR3 is TGTGCCAGCAGCGTAGAGACAGGGGCTAATGAAAAACTGTTTTTT. Translation gives CASSVETGANEKLFF.

This sequence joins TRBV15 and TRBJ2-5, with 14 bases that match TRBD2. The CDR3 has 19 residues. Germline loops: CDR1 LNHNV, CDR2 YYDKDF (reference sequence). Germline trimming cut 5 bases from V and 5 bases from J; bases unmatched to any gene: 16. The CDR3 nucleotides are TGTGCCACCAGCCCGAAAGCGACTAGCGGGGGGGTCCGAGCTGAGACCCAGTACTTC. This codes for CATSPKATSGGVRAETQYF.

This clone occurred once. The chain links TRBV6-4 to TRBJ1-6; TRBD1 agrees at 9 bases. From germline, CDR1 is MRHNA and CDR2 SNTAGT. The CDR3 sequence is 14 residues long. Unmatched junction bases numbered 0, after V lost 3 bases and J lost 6 bases. CDR3 DNA sequence: TGTGCCAGCAGTGAGGGACAGGGTAATTCACCCCTCCACTTT. This sequence encodes CASSEGQGNSPLHF.

The chain links TRBV29-1 to TRBJ2-7, with D tentatively TRBD1 or TRBD2 (6 bases each). Trimming left V 4 bases short and J 6 bases short, with 13 bases between. Looked up from germline, CDR1 is SQVTM and CDR2 is ANQGSEA. This CDR3 comprises 12 residues. CDR3 sequence reads: CSVVRGDSEQYF. In DNA, the CDR3 is TGCAGCGTTGTGAGGGGGGACTCCGAGCAGTACTTC.